This is a list of T cell receptor beta chains from one sample in a study of blood T cell repertoires in COVID-19. The method was immunoSEQ multiplex PCR; TCRdb's version includes in-frame clones alone and lacks a portion of them. The sample holds 100,000 or so clones; about 89% are singletons and the top ten take approximately 10%. Source material: peripheral blood. These receptors were taken from a woman aged 25 to 45 with acute or convalescent COVID-19. The CDR3 runs from the conserved cysteine through the conserved F or W. D genes are given only for firm matches. Clone size is not always given. Where it is, it says once, few, many or a class for expanded clones.

D: TRBD1; V: TRBV18; J: TRBJ1-1; size: -; DNA: TGTGCCAGCTCACCCGCGACAGGGTCTTTGAACACTGAAGCTTTCTTT; CDR3: CASSPATGSLNTEAFF
D: -; V: TRBV7-9; J: TRBJ1-3; size: once; DNA: TGTGCCAGCAGCTTAGGAGGACTGTCTGGAAACACCATATATTTT; CDR3: CASSLGGLSGNTIYF
D: -; V: TRBV30; J: TRBJ1-5; size: -; DNA: TGTGCCTGGAGTAGAGAGGCCTTGGGGCCCCAGCATTTT; CDR3: CAWSREALGPQHF
D: TRBD1; V: TRBV7-9; J: TRBJ2-7; size: -; DNA: TGTGCCAGCAGCTTAGAGGGGGCAAGGTACGAGCAGTACTTC; CDR3: CASSLEGARYEQYF
D: -; V: TRBV5-1; J: TRBJ2-1; size: -; DNA: TGCGCCAGCGAACGATCCTCTGGGCTCTACAATGAGCAGTTCTTC; CDR3: CASERSSGLYNEQFF
D: TRBD1; V: TRBV5-1; J: TRBJ1-2; size: -; DNA: TGCGCCAGCAGCTTGGCCCAGGGGGCAGGCTATGGCTACACCTTC; CDR3: CASSLAQGAGYGYTF
D: TRBD1; V: TRBV5-6; J: TRBJ1-2; size: -; DNA: TGTGCCAGCAGTTTAACAGGGGGCTCTGGCTACACCTTC; CDR3: CASSLTGGSGYTF
D: -; V: TRBV11-3; J: TRBJ2-7; size: -; DNA: TGTGCCAGCAGCTTACAGGGCGCCCCAGACGAGCAGTACTTC; CDR3: CASSLQGAPDEQYF
D: -; V: TRBV7-2; J: TRBJ2-1; size: -; DNA: TGTGCCAGCAGCTCCGCTGGCCGCTCCTACAATGAGCAGTTCTTC; CDR3: CASSSAGRSYNEQFF
D: -; V: TRBV29-1; J: TRBJ1-1; size: -; DNA: TGCAGCGTTGGGGGAGCCTCAATTTCCTCAATGAACACTGAAGCTTTCTTT; CDR3: CSVGGASISSMNTEAFF
D: -; V: TRBV2; J: TRBJ1-1; size: few; DNA: TGTGCCAGCAGCGTCAACCCCGGAGTAGCTGAAGCTTTCTTT; CDR3: CASSVNPGVAEAFF
D: -; V: TRBV5-4; J: TRBJ1-1; size: few; DNA: TGTGCCAGCAGCTTTGGAGGGCTAACTGAAGCTTTCTTT; CDR3: CASSFGGLTEAFF
D: TRBD1; V: TRBV13; J: TRBJ2-4; size: -; DNA: TGTGCCAGCAGCTCCCGGACAGGGTCCAAAAACATTCAGTACTTC; CDR3: CASSSRTGSKNIQYF
D: TRBD1; V: TRBV29-1; J: TRBJ1-5; size: -; DNA: TGCAGCGTTGAAACAGGGGTCAATCAGCCCCAGCATTTT; CDR3: CSVETGVNQPQHF
D: -; V: TRBV6-5; J: TRBJ1-1; size: once; DNA: TGTGCCAGCAGTTACTCGGTAGGGGTAGCCACTGAAGCTTTCTTT; CDR3: CASSYSVGVATEAFF
D: TRBD1; V: TRBV6-5; J: TRBJ1-1; size: -; DNA: TGTGCCAGCAGTTACTCTACAGGGGTGGACACTGAAGCTTTCTTT; CDR3: CASSYSTGVDTEAFF
D: TRBD1; V: TRBV29-1; J: TRBJ1-2; size: -; DNA: TGCAGCGTACACGGGACAGGGAACGGCTACACCTTC; CDR3: CSVHGTGNGYTF
D: -; V: TRBV11-2; J: TRBJ2-7; size: -; DNA: TGTGCCAGCAGCCTCGGAGGAGGCAGGGGATCCTACGAGCAGTACTTC; CDR3: CASSLGGGRGSYEQYF
D: -; V: TRBV30; J: TRBJ1-5; size: -; DNA: TGTGCCTGGAGTGGGGCGGGGGGGCCCCAGCATTTT; CDR3: CAWSGAGGPQHF
D: TRBD1; V: TRBV19; J: TRBJ2-6; size: -; DNA: TGTGCCAGTAGTATAGAATGGGACAGGTCCTCTGGGGCCAACGTCCTGACTTTC; CDR3: CASSIEWDRSSGANVLTF
D: TRBD1; V: TRBV12-5; J: TRBJ1-2; size: -; DNA: TGTGCTAGTGGACTCGGGACAGACTTATACTATGGCTACACCTTC; CDR3: CASGLGTDLYYGYTF
D: TRBD1; V: TRBV6-1; J: TRBJ2-6; size: -; DNA: TGTGCCAGCAGTGACGACAGGGTTATTCCCTCTGGGGCCAACGTCCTGACTTTC; CDR3: CASSDDRVIPSGANVLTF